Given below is one T cell receptor beta chain in context. The data were taken from a study of OX40 agonist ivuxolimab in advanced cancers. TCRdb keeps only in-frame clones here, not all; method: immunoSEQ multiplex PCR. The data show 60,000 to 75,000 clones, 70% to 90% seen once. There are 11 residues in the CDR3. CDR1 and CDR2 (germline): SGHTA, FQGNSA. V usage is TRBV7-2 and J usage is TRBJ2-3; 9 bases are shared with TRBD2. The starting material was CD4+ or CD8+ T cells sorted from blood, obtained in a trial of the OX40 agonist ivuxolimab. This receptor was taken from an adult with an advanced solid tumor such as melanoma, head and neck, liver or kidney cancer. The CDR3, as DNA: TGTGCTGGGGGACTAGCCGATACGCAGTATTTT. The encoded protein is CAGGLADTQYF.